One sample yielded the 5 T cell receptor beta chains listed below, sequenced in a study of patients and donors after allogeneic stem cell transplantation. TCRdb analysed the RT-PCR reads with MiXCR anew, one entry per CDR3 protein. The data hold tens of thousands of distinct CDR3 sequences, with more than 10% observed a single time. The sample consisted of blood, either unsorted or a sorted T cell fraction (not recorded which). Receptors originate from a human donor who was either an allogeneic HSCT recipient or a stem cell or donor lymphocyte infusion donor (not recorded which). It is not recorded whose cells these are; they may come from a transplant donor.

This clonotype was seen a few times. The genes are TRBV6-5 and TRBJ2-3, with 7 bases aligning to TRBD2. Germline V gene sequence: CDR1 MNHEY, CDR2 SVGAGI. CDR3 length: 16 amino acids. Losses at the gene ends were 0 bases for V and 7 bases for J; bases not matched to a gene: 10. The CDR3 loop reads CASSYSTREYGHTQYF. CDR3 coding DNA: TGTGCCAGCAGTTACTCAACGCGGGAGTATGGGCATACGCAGTATTTT.

This clonotype was seen more than once but under ten times. The rearrangement joins TRBV5-6 to TRBJ2-1, with D possibly TRBD2 on 5 matching bases. This CDR3 has 15 residues. Trimming stripped 2 bases from V and 5 bases from J, with 14 bases between. Germline V gene sequence: CDR1 SGHDT, CDR2 YYEEEE. The CDR3 DNA reads as TGTGCCAGCAGCTTAACTAGGGTTCCAAACAATGAGCAGTTCTTC. Residues: CASSLTRVPNNEQFF.

The J gene is TRBJ2-6, the V gene TRBV2, with D hard to call. CDR1 SNHLY and CDR2 FYNNEI come from the germline V gene. V was clipped by 5 bases and J by 0 bases, with 11 bases between them. The CDR3 sequence is 16 residues long. The CDR3 is CASSIIPPSGANVLTF. CDR3 nucleotide sequence: TGTGCCAGCAGTATAATTCCGCCCTCTGGGGCCAACGTCCTGACTTTC. Filled out from reference TRBV2 and TRBJ2-6, the complete variable domain reads EPEVTQTPSHQVTQMGQEVILRCVPISNHLYFYWYRQILGQKVEFLVSFYNNEISEKSEIFDDQFSVERPDGSNFTLKIRSTKLEDSAMYFCASSIIPPSGANVLTFGAGSRLTVL.

This clonotype came up a few times. The J gene is TRBJ2-2, the V gene TRBV6-5; D unresolved. Trimming pared 6 bases from V and 3 bases from J, leaving 20 bases between. The CDR3 covers 17 residues. From germline, CDR1 is MNHEY and CDR2 SVGAGI. The chain's CDR3 is CASSPPTWSLYTGELFF. Written as DNA, the CDR3 is TGTGCCAGCAGCCCCCCGACATGGAGCCTTTACACCGGGGAGCTGTTTTTT.

This clonotype was found a few times. V and J are TRBV27 and TRBJ2-7; 12 bases line up with TRBD2. J lost 3 bases, V lost 5 bases, and 8 bases had no gene match. In germline, CDR1 is MNHEY, CDR2 SMNVEV (reference sequence). The CDR3 has 16 amino acids. The CDR3 DNA is TGTGCCAGCAGTCCCGGACTAGCGGGAAACATCTACGAGCAGTACTTC. Amino acids: CASSPGLAGNIYEQYF.